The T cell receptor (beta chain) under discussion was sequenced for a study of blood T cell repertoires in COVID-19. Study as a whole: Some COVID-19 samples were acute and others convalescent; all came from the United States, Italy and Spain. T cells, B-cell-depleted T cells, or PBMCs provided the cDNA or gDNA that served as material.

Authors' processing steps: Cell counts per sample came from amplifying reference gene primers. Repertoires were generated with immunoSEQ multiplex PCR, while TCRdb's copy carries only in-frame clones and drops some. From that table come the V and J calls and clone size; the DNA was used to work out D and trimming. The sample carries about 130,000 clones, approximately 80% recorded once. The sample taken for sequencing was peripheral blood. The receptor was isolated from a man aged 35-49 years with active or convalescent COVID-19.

CDR3 sequence reads: CASSDRFRGSGNTIYF. CDR3 nucleotides: TGTGCCAGCAGTGATAGATTCAGGGGCTCTGGAAACACCATATATTTT. The chain employs TRBV6-1 and TRBJ1-3, with D perhaps TRBD1 (6 bases). Trimming removed 3 bases from V and 0 bases from J, with 12 bases in between. Germline CDR1 reads MNHNS; CDR2 reads SASEGT. The CDR3 has 16 residues.